The 22 T cell receptor beta chains in this list originate from one sample, sequenced in a study of cytomegalovirus exposure and HLA in healthy donors. The PCR had 60 Vbeta and 13 Jbeta primers. Produced via immunoSEQ multiplex PCR; TCRdb's table is partial and in-frame only. The sample has 150,000 to 200,000 clones, over 60% seen once. The specimen sequenced was PBMCs. The receptors derive from a woman aged 35 to 49 in good health and CMV-seronegative.

This chain connects TRBV7-9 to TRBJ2-3; a weak D match, TRBD2 (5 bases). The CDR3 is 15 residues long. The ends were cut back, 4 bases at V and 6 bases at J, with 17 bases in the middle. The V gene's germline CDR1 is SEHNR and CDR2 FQNEAQ (reference sequence). CDR3 nucleotide sequence: TGTGCCAGCAGCTCCGAGACAATCGGGGAGGATACGCAGTATTTT. Its translation is CASSSETIGEDTQYF.

A note on this clone: Other DNA sequences in the sample encode the same CDR3. CDR3 loop: CASGLHMNTEAFF. The CDR3 coding sequence is TGTGCTAGTGGCCTTCACATGAACACTGAAGCTTTCTTT. V usage is TRBV12-5 and J usage is TRBJ1-1; D is unresolved. The CDR3 is 13 amino acids. Germline V lookup: CDR1 LGHNT, CDR2 FRNRAP. Trimming shortened V by 6 bases and J by 0 bases, and 8 bases separated the two germline ends.

The rearrangement joins TRBV7-2 to TRBJ1-1; tentatively, D is TRBD1 (5 bases). Trimming removed 6 bases from V and 1 base from J, with 15 bases in between. This CDR3 comprises 15 residues. The V gene's germline CDR1 is SGHTA and CDR2 FQGNSA. CDR3 protein: CASSPHGGRNTEAFF. DNA of the CDR3: TGTGCCAGCAGTCCCCACGGGGGAAGGAACACTGAAGCTTTCTTT.

The rearrangement joins TRBV30 to TRBJ2-3; the D gene is possibly TRBD2 (6 bases). The germline V gene has CDR1 GTSNPN and CDR2 SVGIG (reference sequence). Trimming took off 4 bases at V and 5 bases at J, with 16 bases between the two ends. This CDR3 region has 14 residues. CDR3 residues: CAWTLGGVQDTQYF. In nucleotides, the CDR3 is TGTGCCTGGACCTTGGGGGGAGTGCAAGATACGCAGTATTTT.

This chain uses TRBV14 with TRBJ1-2, with 12 bases fitting TRBD1. From germline, CDR1 is SGHDN and CDR2 FVKESK. Trimming at V came to 1 base and at J to 7 bases, leaving 1 base not matched to a gene. CDR3 length: 14 residues. This CDR3 is CASSQAGQGAGYTF. In DNA, the CDR3 is TGTGCCAGCAGCCAAGCGGGACAGGGGGCTGGCTACACCTTC. Variable domain in full (rest from reference TRBV14 and TRBJ1-2): EAGVTQFPSHSVIEKGQTVTLRCDPISGHDNLYWYRRVMGKEIKFLLHFVKESKQDESGMPNNRFLAERTGGTYSTLKVQPAELEDSGVYFCASSQAGQGAGYTFGSGTRLTVV.

This clone appeared a few times. The V and J genes are TRBV10-3 and TRBJ1-1; tentatively, D is TRBD1 (6 bases). CDR1 ENHRY and CDR2 SYGVKD come from the germline V gene. V was clipped by 6 bases and J by 3 bases, with 14 bases between them. The CDR3 spans 14 residues. CDR3 in amino acids: CAIRGGGLDTEAFF. The CDR3 DNA sequence: TGTGCCATCAGAGGGGGAGGGCTGGACACTGAAGCTTTCTTT.

The CDR3 bases are TGCGCCAGCAGCCAGACTTATCAAAATTCACCCCTCCACTTT. Translated, it gives CASSQTYQNSPLHF. The rearrangement links TRBV5-1 to TRBJ1-6; D is unresolved. Germline V gene sequence: CDR1 SGHRS, CDR2 YFSETQ. V was cut by 4 bases and J by 7 bases, with 12 bases left in between. The CDR3 totals 14 residues.

This sequence joins TRBV7-3 and TRBJ2-5; the match to TRBD2 covers 8 bases. From germline, CDR1 is SGHTA and CDR2 FQGTGA. CDR3 size: 14 residues. Trimming took 5 bases from V and 0 from J; bases not matched to a gene: 2. CDR3 in amino acids: CASSLSGNQETQYF. In DNA form, the CDR3 reads TGTGCCAGCAGCCTTAGCGGGAACCAAGAGACCCAGTACTTC.

This clone occurred once. The rearrangement links TRBV19 to TRBJ2-3; TRBD1 might be the D (5 bases). Germline V gene lookup returns CDR1 LNHDA and CDR2 SQIVND (reference sequence). This CDR3 comprises 14 residues. Trimming cost V 6 bases and J 0 bases, with 10 bases left between them. The chain's CDR3 is CASSQRQSTDTQYF. CDR3 bases: TGTGCCAGTAGCCAAAGACAGAGCACAGATACGCAGTATTTT.

This clone was counted once. The J gene is TRBJ2-1, the V gene TRBV11-3; 12 positions agree with TRBD2. Losses at the gene ends were 2 bases for V and 5 bases for J; bases not matched to a gene: 7. The CDR3 sequence is 17 residues long. The germline V gene encodes CDR1 SGHNT and CDR2 YENEEA. In nucleotides, the CDR3 is TGTGCCAGCAGCTTAAGCATCGGACTAGCGGGAAACAATGAGCAGTTCTTC. Translated: CASSLSIGLAGNNEQFF. Based on the CDR3 plus reference TRBV11-3 and TRBJ2-1, the full variable domain is EAGVVQSPRYKIIEKKQPVAFWCNPISGHNTLYWYLQNLGQGPELLIRYENEEAVDDSQLPKDRFSAERLKGVDSTLKIQPAELGDSAVYLCASSLSIGLAGNNEQFFGPGTRLTVL.

The V call is TRBV5-4, the J call TRBJ2-1; 8 bases fit TRBD2. From germline, CDR1 is SGHNT and CDR2 YYREEE (reference sequence). This CDR3 contains 16 residues. Losses at the gene ends were 9 bases for V and 0 bases for J; bases not matched to a gene: 11. The CDR3 is CAISGGGPHSYNEQFF. The CDR3 DNA is TGTGCCATTTCCGGGGGGGGACCTCACTCCTACAATGAGCAGTTCTTC.

The rearrangement uses TRBV30 and TRBJ1-2; 8 nucleotides agree with TRBD1. CDR1 and CDR2 from the germline V gene are GTSNPN and SVGIG (reference sequence). Trimming took 4 bases from V and 7 from J; bases not matched to a gene: 2. The CDR3 runs 11 residues. The CDR3 DNA reads as TGTGCCTGGACAGGGGGCAGTGGCTACACCTTC. Translated: CAWTGGSGYTF. Drawing the rest from reference TRBV30 and TRBJ1-2, the complete variable domain is SQTIHQWPATLVQPVGSPLSLECTVEGTSNPNLYWYRQAAGRGLQLLFYSVGIGQISSEVPQNLSASRPQDRQFILSSKKLLLSDSGFYLCAWTGGSGYTFGSGTRLTVV.

The sample holds a few counts of this clone. The chain uses TRBV4-3 and TRBJ2-3; the match to TRBD2 covers 13 bases. The V segment lost 4 bases and the J segment 0 bases; nucleotides outside the gene matches: 7. CDR1 and CDR2 from the germline V gene are LGHNA and YSLEER. CDR3 length equals 18 residues. CDR3 in DNA: TGCGCCAGCAGCCTCTCGGGACTAGCGGGGTTTAGCACAGATACGCAGTATTTT. It encodes CASSLSGLAGFSTDTQYF.

This chain joins TRBV10-3 and TRBJ1-2; D remains unclear. The CDR3 consists of 17 residues. V was clipped by 0 bases and J by 5 bases, with 19 bases between them. CDR1 ENHRY and CDR2 SYGVKD come from the germline V gene. The CDR3 coding sequence is TGTGCCATCAGTGAGTCAGCCAGCGCACGTCGCGGTTATGGCTACACCTTC. It yields the protein CAISESASARRGYGYTF.

CDR3 sequence (DNA): TGCGCCAGCAGCCAAGATTGGCAGGTCTTGGGTGAGCAGTTCTTC. It yields the protein CASSQDWQVLGEQFF. The rearrangement uses TRBV4-3 and TRBJ2-1, with D hard to call. The CDR3 has 15 residues. Germline CDR1 and CDR2: LGHNA and YSLEER. The V gene lost 0 bases and the J gene lost 9 bases, with 15 bases spanning the gap.

This clone was counted a single time. The chain uses TRBV4-1 and TRBJ2-2; D ambiguous. The CDR3 consists of 18 residues. Trimming took 5 bases from V and 1 from J, leaving 20 bases between them. Germline V gives CDR1 MGHRA, CDR2 YSYEKL. The CDR3 DNA follows: TGCGCCAGCAGCAAATACCCGGCTGACACCTTGAACACCGGGGAGCTGTTTTTT. This codes for CASSKYPADTLNTGELFF.

The rearrangement uses TRBV5-6 and TRBJ2-7; D might be TRBD2 (6 bases). The ends were cut back, 3 bases at V and 6 bases at J, with 10 bases in the middle. This CDR3 spans 12 amino acids. CDR1 SGHDT and CDR2 YYEEEE come from the germline V gene. The CDR3 region is CASSSVGGEQYV. Written as DNA, the CDR3 is TGTGCCAGCAGCTCGGTGGGAGGCGAGCAGTACGTC.

The chain has TRBV10-3 and TRBJ2-5, with D possibly matching TRBD2 (6 bases). CDR3 size: 14 residues. The V end was cut by 3 bases, the J end by 1 base, with 9 bases between. Germline values: CDR1 ENHRY, CDR2 SYGVKD. The CDR3 sequence: CAISDGSGQETQYF. The CDR3, as DNA: TGTGCCATCAGTGATGGTAGCGGCCAAGAGACCCAGTACTTC.

The chain couples TRBV4-3 to TRBJ2-3; 16 nucleotides agree with TRBD2. V trimming: 4 bases; J trimming: 5 bases; junction bases outside the gene matches: 6. This CDR3 is 17 amino acids long. Germline V lookup: CDR1 LGHNA, CDR2 YSLEER. DNA for the CDR3: TGCGCCAGCAGCCCCGGGACTAGCGGGAGGGCCAAAGATACGCAGTATTTT. Amino acids: CASSPGTSGRAKDTQYF.

This clone was seen only a few times. V and J are TRBV28 and TRBJ1-4; TRBD1 aligns across 8 bases. Trimming took 5 bases from V and 2 from J; bases not matched to a gene: 4. This CDR3 has 15 residues. Germline V gives CDR1 MDHEN, CDR2 SYDVKM. The CDR3 DNA sequence: TGTGCCAGCAGTACACAGGGGGGGACTAATGAAAAACTGTTTTTT. It encodes CASSTQGGTNEKLFF.

This clone was seen a few times. The chain has TRBV5-8 and TRBJ2-3; 8 bases are shared with TRBD2. The CDR3 contains 15 residues. CDR1 is SGHTS and CDR2 is YDEGEE in the germline V gene. Trimming removed 4 bases from V and 1 base from J; junction bases left unmatched: 5. In DNA form, the CDR3 reads TGTGCCAGCAGCAACGGACTAGCCCGCACAGATACGCAGTATTTT. It translates to CASSNGLARTDTQYF.

The chain recombines TRBV25-1 with TRBJ2-1, with 7 bases lining up with TRBD1. Trimming took 1 base from V and 3 from J; bases not matched to a gene: 6. This CDR3 is built from 16 residues. Germline assignment: CDR1 MGHDK and CDR2 SYGVNS. CDR3 amino acids: CASSESLGGFYNEQFF. For the CDR3, the DNA is TGTGCCAGCAGTGAATCATTAGGGGGCTTCTACAATGAGCAGTTCTTC.